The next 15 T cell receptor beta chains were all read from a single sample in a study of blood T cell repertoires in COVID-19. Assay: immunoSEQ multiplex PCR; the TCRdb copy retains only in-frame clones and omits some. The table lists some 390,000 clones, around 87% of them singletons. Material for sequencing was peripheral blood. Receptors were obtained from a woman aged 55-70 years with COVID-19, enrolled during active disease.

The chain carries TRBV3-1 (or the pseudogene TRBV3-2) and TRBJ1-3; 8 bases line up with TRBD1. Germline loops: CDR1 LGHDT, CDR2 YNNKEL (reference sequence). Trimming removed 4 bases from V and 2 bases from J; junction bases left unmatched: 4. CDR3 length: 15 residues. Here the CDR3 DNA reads TGTGCCAGCAGCCTAGACAGGGGAGCTGGAAACACCATATATTTT. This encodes CASSLDRGAGNTIYF.

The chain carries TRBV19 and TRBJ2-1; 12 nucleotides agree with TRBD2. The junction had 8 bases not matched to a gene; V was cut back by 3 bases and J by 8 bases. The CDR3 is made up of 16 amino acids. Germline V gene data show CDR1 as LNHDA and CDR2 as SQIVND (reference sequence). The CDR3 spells CASSIKLAGGFYEQFF. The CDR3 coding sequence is TGTGCCAGTAGTATCAAACTAGCGGGGGGCTTCTATGAGCAGTTCTTC.

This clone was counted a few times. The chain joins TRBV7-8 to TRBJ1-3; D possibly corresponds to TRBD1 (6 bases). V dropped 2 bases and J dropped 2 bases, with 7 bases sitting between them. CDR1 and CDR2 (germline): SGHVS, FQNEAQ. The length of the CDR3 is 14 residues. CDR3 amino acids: CASSLHRAGNTIYF. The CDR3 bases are TGTGCCAGCAGCTTACACAGGGCTGGAAACACCATATATTTT.

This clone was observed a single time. CDR3 loop: CASSQDLYGGAPGELFF. Written as DNA, the CDR3 is TGTGCCAGCAGCCAAGATTTGTACGGGGGGGCCCCCGGGGAGCTGTTTTTT. The rearrangement joins TRBV4-2 to TRBJ2-2; TRBD2 matches at 8 bases. This CDR3 spans 17 amino acids. From germline, CDR1 is LGHNA and CDR2 YNFKEQ. The V and J ends lost 0 bases and 6 bases, in that order; junction bases with no gene match: 9.

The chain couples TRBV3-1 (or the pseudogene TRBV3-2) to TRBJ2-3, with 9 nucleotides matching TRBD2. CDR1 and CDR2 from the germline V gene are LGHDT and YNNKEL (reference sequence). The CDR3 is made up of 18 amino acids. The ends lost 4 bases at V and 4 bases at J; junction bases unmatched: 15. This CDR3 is CASSPSPLAGRRADTQYF. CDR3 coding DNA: TGTGCCAGCAGCCCAAGTCCCCTAGCGGGGCGGAGGGCAGATACGCAGTATTTT.

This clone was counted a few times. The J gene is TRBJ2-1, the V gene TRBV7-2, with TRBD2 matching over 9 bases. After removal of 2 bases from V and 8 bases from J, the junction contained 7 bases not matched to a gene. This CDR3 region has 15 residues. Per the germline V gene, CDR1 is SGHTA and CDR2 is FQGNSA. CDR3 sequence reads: CASSLTGGGAYEQFF. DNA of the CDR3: TGTGCCAGCAGCTTAACTGGCGGGGGGGCCTATGAGCAGTTCTTC.

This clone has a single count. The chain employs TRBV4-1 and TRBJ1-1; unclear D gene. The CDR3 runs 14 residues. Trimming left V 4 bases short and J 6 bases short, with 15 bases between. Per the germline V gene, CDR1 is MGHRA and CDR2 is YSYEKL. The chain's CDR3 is CASSPRLVDSEAFF. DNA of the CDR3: TGCGCCAGCAGCCCTAGGTTGGTGGACTCTGAAGCTTTCTTT.

The CDR3 DNA reads TGTGCCAGTAGCCCGAAGGACAACTCTGGAAACACCATATATTTT. The encoded protein is CASSPKDNSGNTIYF. V is TRBV19 and J is TRBJ1-3; D is possibly TRBD1 (5 bases). The V gene lost 6 bases and the J gene lost 0 bases, with 12 bases spanning the gap. In germline, CDR1 is LNHDA, CDR2 SQIVND (reference sequence). This CDR3 has 15 amino acids. The complete variable domain, with remaining parts taken from reference TRBV19 and TRBJ1-3, reads DGGITQSPKYLFRKEGQNVTLSCEQNLNHDAMYWYRQDPGQGLRLIYYSQIVNDFQKGDIAEGYSVSREKKESFPLTVTSAQKNPTAFYLCASSPKDNSGNTIYFGEGSWLTVV.

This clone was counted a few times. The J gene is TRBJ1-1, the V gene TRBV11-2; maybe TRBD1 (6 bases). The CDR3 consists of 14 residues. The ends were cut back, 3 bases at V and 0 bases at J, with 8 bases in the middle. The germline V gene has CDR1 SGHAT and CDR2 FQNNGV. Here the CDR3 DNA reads TGTGCCAGCAGCTTCGACAGGATGAACACTGAAGCTTTCTTT. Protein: CASSFDRMNTEAFF.

Here the CDR3 DNA reads TGTGCCAGCAGCCGGGGACAGGGGGATCAGCCCCAGCATTTT. Protein product: CASSRGQGDQPQHF. This chain joins TRBV5-5 and TRBJ1-5, with TRBD1 matching 11 bases. This CDR3 is built from 14 residues. The germline V gene has CDR1 SGHKS and CDR2 YYEKEE (reference sequence). The ends lost 4 bases at V and 5 bases at J; junction bases unmatched: 2.

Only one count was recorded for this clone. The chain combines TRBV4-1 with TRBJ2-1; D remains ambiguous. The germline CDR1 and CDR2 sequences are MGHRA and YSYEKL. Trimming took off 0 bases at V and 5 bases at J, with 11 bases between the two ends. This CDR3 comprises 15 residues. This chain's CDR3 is CASSQELVTNNEQFF. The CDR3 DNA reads TGCGCCAGCAGCCAAGAGCTAGTTACGAACAATGAGCAGTTCTTC.

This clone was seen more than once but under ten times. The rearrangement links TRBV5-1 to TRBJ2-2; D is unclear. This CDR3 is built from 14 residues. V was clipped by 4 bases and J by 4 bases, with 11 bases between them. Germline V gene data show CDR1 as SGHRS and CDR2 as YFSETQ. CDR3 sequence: CASSPQKITGELFF. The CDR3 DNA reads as TGCGCCAGCAGCCCGCAGAAAATCACCGGGGAGCTGTTTTTT.

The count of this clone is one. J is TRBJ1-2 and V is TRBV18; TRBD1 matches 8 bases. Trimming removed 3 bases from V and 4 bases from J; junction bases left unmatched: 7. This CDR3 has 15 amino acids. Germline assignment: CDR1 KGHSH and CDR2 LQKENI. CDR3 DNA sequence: TGTGCCAGCTCACCCCCGGGACAGGCCGCCTATGGCTACACCTTC. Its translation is CASSPPGQAAYGYTF.

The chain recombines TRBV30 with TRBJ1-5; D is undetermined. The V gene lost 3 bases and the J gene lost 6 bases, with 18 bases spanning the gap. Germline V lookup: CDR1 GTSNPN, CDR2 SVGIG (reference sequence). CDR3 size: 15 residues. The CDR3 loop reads CAWSQGLYEGQPQHF. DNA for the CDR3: TGTGCCTGGAGCCAAGGACTCTATGAAGGTCAGCCCCAGCATTTT.

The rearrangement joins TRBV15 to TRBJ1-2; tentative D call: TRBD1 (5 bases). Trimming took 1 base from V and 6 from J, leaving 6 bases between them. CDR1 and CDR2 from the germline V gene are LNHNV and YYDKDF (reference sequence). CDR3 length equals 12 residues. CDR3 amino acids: CATSRGGNGYTF. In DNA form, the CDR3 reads TGTGCCACCAGCAGAGGGGGCAATGGCTACACCTTC.